Below, 26 T cell receptor beta chains from the same sample are listed, as sequenced in a study of CD8+ T cells in alopecia areata. Treatment in this sample: oral pan-JAK inhibitor, 5-10 mg twice daily. Sequencing used cDNA as its template, made by extracting RNA and reverse transcribing it. Method: immunoSEQ multiplex PCR; TCRdb's copy keeps in-frame clones and lacks some. The sample lists about 190,000 clones; 60% were seen once. The sequences come from CD4+ T cells sorted from blood, collected at week 24, from a patient treated with tofacitinib. These receptors all come from a human donor with alopecia areata.

The chain joins TRBV4-3 to TRBJ2-7, with 10 bases aligning to TRBD1. CDR3 length: 15 residues. Trimming cost V 0 bases and J 6 bases; bases outside gene matches: 5. CDR1 and CDR2 (germline): LGHNA, YSLEER. CDR3 nucleotides: TGCGCCAGCAGCCAAGATGGGGGACAGGGGACCGAGCAGTACTTC. Translation: CASSQDGGQGTEQYF.

This sequence joins TRBV30 and TRBJ2-1, with 9 bases that match TRBD1. CDR3 length equals 13 residues. The V gene end was trimmed by 4 bases and the J gene end by 8 bases; junction bases not matched to a gene: 6. Germline V gives CDR1 GTSNPN, CDR2 SVGIG (reference sequence). The CDR3 nucleotides read TGTGCCTGGAAATCACAGGGGGCATATGAGCAGTTCTTC. It specifies CAWKSQGAYEQFF.

The genes are TRBV10-1 and TRBJ1-1; TRBD1 might be the D (5 bases). The V end lost 7 bases, the J end lost 7 bases, and 16 bases lay between the germline ends. CDR1 is WNHNN, CDR2 SYGVQD, per germline (reference sequence). The CDR3 is 13 residues long. The CDR3 bases are TGCGCCAGCACTCAAGCGACAGTAATTGAAGCTTTCTTT. This sequence encodes CASTQATVIEAFF.

This clone was seen a handful of times. The chain has TRBV7-2 and TRBJ2-1; perhaps TRBD1 as D (7 bases). This CDR3 is 15 amino acids long. The V gene lost 5 bases and the J gene lost 4 bases, with 15 bases spanning the gap. Looked up from germline, CDR1 is SGHTA and CDR2 is FQGNSA. The DNA of the CDR3 is TGTGCCAGCAGCCTATCGACAGGGAGGTACAATGAGCAGTTCTTC. Protein product: CASSLSTGRYNEQFF. Drawing the rest from reference TRBV7-2 and TRBJ2-1, the complete variable domain is GAGVSQSPSNKVTEKGKDVELRCDPISGHTALYWYRQSLGQGLEFLIYFQGNSAPDKSGLPSDRFSAERTGGSVSTLTIQRTQQEDSAVYLCASSLSTGRYNEQFFGPGTRLTVL.

This clone has just a few counts. V is TRBV5-1 and J is TRBJ2-7; 8 bases line up with TRBD1. This CDR3 comprises 13 residues. Germline-derived CDR1 and CDR2 are SGHRS and YFSETQ. Trimming at V came to 4 bases and at J to 4 bases, leaving 4 bases not matched to a gene. CDR3 in DNA: TGCGCCAGCAGCCAGAGACAGGGGTACGAGCAGTACTTC. It is translated as CASSQRQGYEQYF.

This clone was detected a few times. The J gene is TRBJ1-1, the V gene TRBV5-6; D perhaps matches TRBD1 (5 bases). The CDR3 contains 16 residues. Germline V CDR1 and CDR2: SGHDT, YYEEEE. Trimming removed 4 bases at V and 4 bases at J, with 20 bases between. CDR3 amino acids: CASSEGPASAGTEAFF. The CDR3 bases are TGTGCCAGCAGCGAGGGACCGGCATCGGCGGGCACTGAAGCTTTCTTT.

This chain connects TRBV29-1 to TRBJ2-1, with TRBD1 as a possible D gene (6 bases). V dropped 4 bases and J dropped 6 bases, with 19 bases sitting between them. Germline values: CDR1 SQVTM, CDR2 ANQGSEA. The CDR3 runs to 15 residues. The CDR3 sequence is CSVGPGQNRPNEQFF. CDR3 DNA: TGCAGCGTTGGCCCCGGACAGAATAGACCCAATGAGCAGTTCTTC.

The chain is built from TRBV29-1 and TRBJ1-4, with D unclear. Trimming cost V 4 bases and J 8 bases, with 14 bases left between them. There are 13 residues in the CDR3. CDR1 is SQVTM and CDR2 is ANQGSEA in the germline V gene. This CDR3 is CSVGNRGVEKLFF. The CDR3 nucleotides are TGCAGCGTTGGCAATCGGGGTGTGGAAAAACTGTTTTTT.

This clone was observed a handful of times. The V gene is TRBV6-5, the J gene TRBJ1-1; 7 bases align to TRBD1. V gave up 11 bases and J gave up 3 bases; unmatched junction bases: 6. Germline CDR1 is MNHEY and CDR2 is SVGAGI. The CDR3 sequence is 12 residues long. CDR3 in amino acids: CAGQDPHTEAFF. The CDR3 nucleotides read TGTGCCGGACAGGATCCCCACACTGAAGCTTTCTTT.

Only a few counts were recorded for this clone. This chain connects TRBV5-6 to TRBJ1-5; tentative D call: TRBD1 (6 bases). CDR1 and CDR2 (germline): SGHDT, YYEEEE. Between the trimmed V and J ends, which lost 4 bases and 7 bases, there was a span of 21 bases. The CDR3 contains 16 residues. CDR3 DNA: TGTGCCAGCAGCGCGTCAACAGGGAGAGGATGGCAGCCCCAGCATTTT. Translated, it gives CASSASTGRGWQPQHF.

The chain joins TRBV6-1 to TRBJ2-5; D is ambiguous. V lost 6 bases to trimming and J lost 3 bases, with 14 bases between them. CDR1 is MNHNS, CDR2 SASEGT, per germline. This CDR3 has 14 amino acids. The CDR3 spells CASSLWAKKETQYF. The DNA for the CDR3 is TGTGCCAGCAGCCTGTGGGCAAAAAAAGAGACCCAGTACTTC.

Only a few counts were recorded for this clone. The rearrangement links TRBV5-6 to TRBJ2-7; D remains unclear. This CDR3 has 14 residues. V lost 1 base and J lost 0, with 8 bases in between. Germline assignment: CDR1 SGHDT and CDR2 YYEEEE. CDR3 protein: CASSLNPGSYEQYF. The CDR3 coding sequence is TGTGCCAGCAGCTTGAACCCCGGCTCCTACGAGCAGTACTTC.

The V and J genes are TRBV30 and TRBJ2-1, with a possible D match to TRBD1 (6 bases). CDR1 GTSNPN and CDR2 SVGIG come from the germline V gene (reference sequence). The CDR3 runs to 11 residues. The CDR3 sequence: CGGRSYNEQFF. The DNA for the CDR3 is TGTGGGGGGCGCTCCTACAATGAGCAGTTCTTC.

The chain combines TRBV30 with TRBJ1-2; 9 nucleotides agree with TRBD1. The V gene end was trimmed by 8 bases and the J gene end by 4 bases; junction bases not matched to a gene: 5. CDR1 is GTSNPN, CDR2 SVGIG, per germline (reference sequence). The CDR3 runs 12 residues. The CDR3 sequence is CAHGQGIYGYTF. Here the CDR3 DNA reads TGTGCCCATGGACAGGGGATCTATGGCTACACCTTC.

This clone was counted a few times. The chain has TRBV29-1 and TRBJ1-4; tentative D call: TRBD1 (6 bases). CDR1 is SQVTM and CDR2 is ANQGSEA in the germline V gene. The ends were cut back, 6 bases at V and 4 bases at J, with 18 bases in the middle. The CDR3 totals 15 residues. CDR3 nucleotides: TGCAGCGTCGCAAGGGGGGCTGGCTTTAATGAAAAACTGTTTTTT. Its protein product is CSVARGAGFNEKLFF.

This chain joins TRBV18 and TRBJ2-3, with D tentatively TRBD1 (6 bases). Trimming took off 6 bases at V and 0 bases at J, with 16 bases between the two ends. This CDR3 is built from 16 residues. Germline V gives CDR1 KGHSH, CDR2 LQKENI. CDR3 bases: TGTGCCAGCTCCCGACAGGATAGAGCTAGCACAGATACGCAGTATTTT. Protein product: CASSRQDRASTDTQYF.

The V and J genes are TRBV2 and TRBJ1-2; 8 positions match TRBD1. After removal of 5 bases from V and 7 bases from J, the junction contained 15 bases not matched to a gene. CDR1 is SNHLY and CDR2 is FYNNEI in the germline V gene. This CDR3 is built from 16 residues. The CDR3, as DNA: TGTGCCAGCAGTCATGGACAGGGTTCAGGGGCGCGTGGCTACACCTTC. This sequence encodes CASSHGQGSGARGYTF.

The chain carries TRBV13 and TRBJ2-7; TRBD1 matches at 8 bases. Germline CDR1 is PRHDT and CDR2 is FYEKMQ (reference sequence). V lost 5 bases and J lost 4; bases outside the gene matches: 7. The CDR3 is made up of 14 amino acids. The CDR3 DNA is TGTGCCAGCAGCCACCGACAGGGGATGTACGAGCAGTACTTC. Translation: CASSHRQGMYEQYF.

The V call is TRBV21-1, the J call TRBJ1-4. TRBV21-1 is assigned pseudogene status. The CDR3 loop spans 15 amino acids. The CDR3 spells CASSLRGGISEKLFF. The CDR3 DNA follows: TGTGCCAGCAGCCTAAGAGGAGGGATAAGTGAAAAACTGTTTTTT.

The V and J genes are TRBV11-2 and TRBJ1-6; D unresolved. V lost 5 bases and J 7 bases, leaving 12 bases between the germline ends. Germline CDR1 and CDR2: SGHAT and FQNNGV. The length of the CDR3 is 14 residues. In nucleotides, the CDR3 is TGTGCCAGCAGCCCCCGGGGTCAGAATTCACCCCTCCACTTT. Protein sequence: CASSPRGQNSPLHF.

The chain has TRBV25-1 and TRBJ1-2; tentatively, D is TRBD1 (5 bases). Between the trimmed V and J ends, which lost 2 bases and 2 bases, there was a span of 12 bases. Germline V gene data show CDR1 as MGHDK and CDR2 as SYGVNS. The CDR3 sequence is 15 residues long. The CDR3 region is CASSEDRTSNYGYTF. DNA for the CDR3: TGTGCCAGCAGTGAAGACAGAACCTCCAACTATGGCTACACCTTC.

Comment on this clone: Other DNA sequences in the same sample also yield this CDR3. The chain employs TRBV15 and TRBJ2-7; a possible D gene is TRBD1 (5 bases). From germline, CDR1 is LNHNV and CDR2 YYDKDF (reference sequence). The CDR3 contains 13 residues. V lost 0 bases, J lost 3 bases, and 6 bases lay in between. CDR3 amino acids: CATSRDQGYEQYF. CDR3 nucleotide sequence: TGTGCCACCAGCAGAGATCAGGGCTACGAGCAGTACTTC.

J is TRBJ2-5 and V is TRBV7-9; the match to TRBD2 covers 7 bases. V gave up 0 bases and J gave up 4 bases; unmatched junction bases: 2. This CDR3 comprises 14 residues. Germline V gene sequence: CDR1 SEHNR, CDR2 FQNEAQ (reference sequence). The CDR3 region has the DNA TGTGCCAGCAGCTTAGCGCGGGGGTTAGAGACCCAGTACTTC. Translating it yields CASSLARGLETQYF.

The chain joins TRBV2 to TRBJ2-3; TRBD2 matches 15 bases. This CDR3 contains 17 residues. The germline V gene encodes CDR1 SNHLY and CDR2 FYNNEI. Trimming cost V 2 bases and J 4 bases; bases outside gene matches: 4. The CDR3 bases are TGTGCCAGCAGTGAAATGGGACTAGCGGGGGGATCAGATACGCAGTATTTT. Protein product: CASSEMGLAGGSDTQYF.

This clone was seen more than once but under ten times. This chain connects TRBV14 to TRBJ2-3; D unresolved. Germline V gene lookup returns CDR1 SGHDN and CDR2 FVKESK. The CDR3 sequence is 11 residues long. V was cut by 4 bases and J by 1 base, with 0 bases left in between. DNA of the CDR3: TGTGCCAGCAGCCGCACAGATACGCAGTATTTT. Translation gives CASSRTDTQYF.

In DNA form, the CDR3 reads TGTGCCAGCGAGGGGACTGAAGCTTTCTTT. Residues: CASEGTEAFF. V and J are TRBV6-6 and TRBJ1-1; tentatively, D is TRBD1 (5 bases). Germline values: CDR1 MNHNY, CDR2 SVGAGI (reference sequence). The CDR3 has 10 amino acids. V was trimmed by 8 bases and J by 5 bases, leaving 6 bases between them.